This TCR beta chain was identified in a study of T-cell reconstitution after alpha-beta-depleted transplantation in children. Study findings and constraints: A year post-transplant, T-cell counts and diversity derived mostly from newly produced T cells. In some patients, recipient T cells and intrathymic progenitors surviving conditioning explained high day-60 diversity.

Turning to this clonotype: Its specificity is unknown.

Preparation of the TCRbeta library involved a method that used unique molecular identifiers. A single record per CDR3 protein comes from TCRdb applying MiXCR to the PCR reads. The data hold 550,000 to 800,000 distinct CDR3 sequences, with less than 15% observed a single time. This receptor was identified in a girl between 2 and 10 years old with congenital amegakaryocytic thrombocytopenia, due to receive a stem cell transplant. This specimen was PBMCs, taken before TCRalphabeta/CD19-depleted stem cell transplant.

The DNA of the CDR3 is TGCGCCAGCAGCTTGTCGGGGACTAGTGCCCACAATGAGCAGTTCTTC. Translating gives CASSLSGTSAHNEQFF. The V gene is TRBV5-1, the J gene TRBJ2-1, with 8 nucleotides matching TRBD2. This CDR3 comprises 16 residues. Per the germline V gene, CDR1 is SGHRS and CDR2 is YFSETQ. V was clipped by 1 base and J by 5 bases; unmatched bases: 8.